Below are 17 T cell receptor beta chains sequenced from a single sample in a study of T cell clones after liver transplantation. Data came from immunoSEQ multiplex PCR; TCRdb stores just in-frame clones and leaves some out. The repertoire consists of around 97,000 clones, with about 81% occurring once and the leading ten covering approximately 3%. Here the sequenced sample was CD4+ T cells from blood, taken about 50 months after liver transplant. All receptors derive from a human patient who received a liver transplant. Some T cells may originate from the graft donor.

The V gene is TRBV18, the J gene TRBJ2-2, with a possible D match to TRBD2 (5 bases). The CDR3 is made up of 13 amino acids. The germline V gene has CDR1 KGHSH and CDR2 LQKENI. Trimming removed 6 bases from V and 7 bases from J, with 12 bases in between. The CDR3 coding sequence is TGTGCCAGCTCCCCGGGATCTCTCGGGGAGCTGTTTTTT. It specifies CASSPGSLGELFF.

This CDR3 is CASSLPSEKLFF. The CDR3 coding sequence is TGCGCCAGCAGTCTACCCAGTGAAAAACTGTTTTTT. This chain links TRBV5-1 with TRBJ1-4; D is unresolved. With 5 bases removed from V and 7 bases from J, the gap between germline ends came to 9 bases. The CDR3 totals 12 residues. The germline V gene has CDR1 SGHRS and CDR2 YFSETQ.

The chain recombines TRBV19 with TRBJ2-6; D remains ambiguous. Germline assignment: CDR1 LNHDA and CDR2 SQIVND (reference sequence). The CDR3 totals 13 residues. The V gene lost 10 bases and the J gene lost 3 bases, with 10 bases spanning the gap. As DNA, the CDR3 is TGTGCCACCCTTCTCTATGGGGCCAACGTCCTGACTTTC. This translates into CATLLYGANVLTF. Using reference TRBV19 and TRBJ2-6 for the parts outside the CDR3, the full variable domain is DGGITQSPKYLFRKEGQNVTLSCEQNLNHDAMYWYRQDPGQGLRLIYYSQIVNDFQKGDIAEGYSVSREKKESFPLTVTSAQKNPTAFYLCATLLYGANVLTFGAGSRLTVL.

This clone was counted a single time. V gene TRBV5-1 combines with J gene TRBJ2-1; 10 bases are a match to TRBD2. Trimming cost V 1 base and J 6 bases; bases outside gene matches: 4. Germline assignment: CDR1 SGHRS and CDR2 YFSETQ. This CDR3 has 15 residues. In nucleotides, the CDR3 is TGCGCCAGCAGCTTGTTCTCTAGCGGGGGCAATGAGCAGTTCTTC. Amino acid sequence: CASSLFSSGGNEQFF.

The chain couples TRBV28 to TRBJ1-5; no firm D call. The CDR3 is 13 residues long. Trimming cost V 7 bases and J 4 bases, with 11 bases left between them. Per germline, CDR1 MDHEN and CDR2 SYDVKM. The CDR3, as DNA: TGTGCCAGCAAGGCTAAATCAAATCAGCCCCAGCATTTT. This codes for CASKAKSNQPQHF.

The J gene is TRBJ1-5, the V gene TRBV6-1; maybe TRBD1 (6 bases). CDR1 and CDR2 from the germline V gene are MNHNS and SASEGT. This CDR3 contains 14 residues. Trimming took off 3 bases at V and 7 bases at J, with 13 bases between the two ends. CDR3 nucleotides: TGTGCCAGCAGTGATGGGGGGCGGTGGCAGCCCCAGCATTTT. It yields the protein CASSDGGRWQPQHF.

This chain joins TRBV4-3 and TRBJ2-3, with D tentatively TRBD2 (7 bases). Trimming took off 6 bases at V and 9 bases at J, with 13 bases between the two ends. CDR3 length: 12 residues. Germline CDR1 is LGHNA and CDR2 is YSLEER. This CDR3 is CASSWGGQTQYF. As DNA, the CDR3 is TGCGCCAGCAGTTGGGGGGGGCAGACGCAGTATTTT.

The chain carries TRBV5-1 and TRBJ2-3; 11 bases agree with TRBD2. V was pared by 4 bases and J by 7 bases, with 2 bases of the junction left unmatched. Germline V gene sequence: CDR1 SGHRS, CDR2 YFSETQ. CDR3 length: 13 amino acids. The CDR3 protein is CASSRTSGYTQYF. The CDR3 coding sequence is TGCGCCAGCAGCCGGACTAGCGGGTATACGCAGTATTTT.

V gene TRBV18 combines with J gene TRBJ2-5; the D gene is possibly TRBD2 (6 bases). The germline V gene has CDR1 KGHSH and CDR2 LQKENI. This CDR3 comprises 15 residues. The V gene lost 2 bases and the J gene lost 7 bases, with 17 bases spanning the gap. For the CDR3, the DNA is TGTGCCAGCTCACCAGCCCTCGGGACTCCGCGGACCCAGTACTTC. Protein sequence: CASSPALGTPRTQYF.

The V call is TRBV7-9, the J call TRBJ2-1; 9 bases line up with TRBD2. V shed 5 bases and J 6 bases; nucleotides not matched to a gene: 8. CDR1 and CDR2 (germline): SEHNR, FQNEAQ (reference sequence). The CDR3 totals 15 residues. CDR3 nucleotides: TGTGCCAGCAGCCTCTTAGCGGGAGCAACCAATGAGCAGTTCTTC. It is translated as CASSLLAGATNEQFF.

V gene TRBV20-1 combines with J gene TRBJ1-5; no definite D call. The length of the CDR3 is 11 residues. V was cut by 6 bases and J by 5 bases, with 8 bases left in between. Germline values: CDR1 DFQATT, CDR2 SNEGSKA (reference sequence). This chain's CDR3 is CSARTDQPQHF. The DNA of the CDR3 is TGCAGTGCCAGGACTGATCAGCCCCAGCATTTT.

This chain connects TRBV9 to TRBJ1-1; D is ambiguous. V lost 0 bases and J 11 bases, leaving 14 bases between the germline ends. The CDR3 length is 13 residues. CDR1 and CDR2 from the germline V gene are SGDLS and YYNGEE. The CDR3 nucleotides read TGTGCCAGCAGCGTAGGGGGAACGGGGTGGGCTTTCTTT. Translating gives CASSVGGTGWAFF.

The rearrangement uses TRBV29-1 and TRBJ2-7, with a possible D match to TRBD2 (5 bases). Germline V gene lookup returns CDR1 SQVTM and CDR2 ANQGSEA. Between the trimmed V and J ends, which lost 6 bases and 7 bases, there was a span of 19 bases. The CDR3 is 13 amino acids. This CDR3 reads CSVATGPEREQYF. The CDR3 DNA sequence: TGCAGCGTAGCTACCGGGCCAGAGCGGGAGCAGTACTTC.

This clone was picked up a small number of times. The V gene is TRBV6-1, the J gene TRBJ2-3; 7 positions match TRBD1. The length of the CDR3 is 14 residues. J gave up 3 bases and V 7 bases, and 7 bases lay outside the gene matches. Germline assignment: CDR1 MNHNS and CDR2 SASEGT. CDR3 region: CASTLQGKTDTQYF. CDR3 nucleotide sequence: TGTGCCAGCACCTTACAGGGGAAGACAGATACGCAGTATTTT.

This clone was counted a single time. The rearrangement joins TRBV6-5 to TRBJ2-7, with D tentatively TRBD1 or TRBD2 (5 bases each). This CDR3 region has 13 residues. CDR1 and CDR2 (germline): MNHEY, SVGAGI. Trimming cost V 6 bases and J 5 bases, with 14 bases left between them. The CDR3 DNA is TGTGCCAGCAGCCGGGACCGCCTGAACGAGCAGTACTTC. Protein sequence: CASSRDRLNEQYF.

The rearrangement uses TRBV7-2 and TRBJ1-2; a weak D match, TRBD1 (5 bases). V lost 5 bases and J lost 7, with 11 bases in between. Germline V CDR1 and CDR2: SGHTA, FQGNSA. The CDR3 runs 12 residues. The CDR3 region has the DNA TGTGCCAGCAGCCAGGACACGGCTGGCTACACCTTC. It is translated as CASSQDTAGYTF.

The gene calls are TRBV6-5 and TRBJ2-6; no reliable D call. The V and J ends lost 2 bases and 4 bases respectively, with 9 bases between them. This CDR3 is 15 amino acids long. The germline V gene has CDR1 MNHEY and CDR2 SVGAGI. The CDR3 loop is CASSYLGPGANVLTF. CDR3 coding DNA: TGTGCCAGCAGTTACCTTGGTCCCGGGGCCAACGTCCTGACTTTC.